This entry describes one TCR beta chain. Data came from immunoSEQ multiplex PCR; TCRdb stores just in-frame clones and leaves some out. The sample holds hundreds of thousands of clones, approximately 90% seen once. Membership in each cohort depended on participant-reported clinical history. These data belong to a study of blood T cell repertoires in COVID-19. Overall study context: The origin of the acute and convalescent COVID-19 samples was the United States, Italy and Spain. PBMCs, B-cell-depleted T cells, or T cells provided the cDNA or gDNA that made up the material.

Trimming stripped 5 bases from V and 0 bases from J, with 13 bases between. The germline V gene has CDR1 SGHRS and CDR2 YFSETQ. CDR3 length equals 15 residues. Sequencing used PBMCs or T cells enriched from blood (not recorded which). The chain links TRBV5-1 to TRBJ2-3, with D perhaps matching TRBD1 (6 bases). This TCR was sampled from a man aged 35-49 years who had recovered from COVID-19. The DNA for the CDR3 is TGCGCCAGCAGGGCCTCAGGGGATAGCACAGATACGCAGTATTTT. As protein: CASRASGDSTDTQYF.